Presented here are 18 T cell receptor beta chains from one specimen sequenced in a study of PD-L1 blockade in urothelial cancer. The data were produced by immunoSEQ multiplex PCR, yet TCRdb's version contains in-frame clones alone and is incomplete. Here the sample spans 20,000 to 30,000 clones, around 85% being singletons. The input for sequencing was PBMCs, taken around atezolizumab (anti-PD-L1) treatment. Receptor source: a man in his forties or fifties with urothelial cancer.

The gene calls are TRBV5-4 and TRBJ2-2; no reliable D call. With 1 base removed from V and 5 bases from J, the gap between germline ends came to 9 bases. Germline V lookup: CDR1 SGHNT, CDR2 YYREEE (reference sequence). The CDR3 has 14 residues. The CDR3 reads CASSLISKTGELFF. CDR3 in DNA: TGTGCCAGCAGCTTGATTTCAAAAACCGGGGAGCTGTTTTTT.

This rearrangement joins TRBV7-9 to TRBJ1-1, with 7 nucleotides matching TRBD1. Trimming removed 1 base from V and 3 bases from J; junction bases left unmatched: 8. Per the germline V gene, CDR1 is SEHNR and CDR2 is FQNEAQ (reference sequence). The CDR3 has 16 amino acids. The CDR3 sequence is CASSLVLGQGDTEAFF. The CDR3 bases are TGTGCCAGCAGCTTAGTTCTGGGGCAGGGGGACACTGAAGCTTTCTTT. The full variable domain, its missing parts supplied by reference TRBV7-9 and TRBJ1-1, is DTGVSQNPRHKITKRGQNVTFRCDPISEHNRLYWYRQTLGQGPEFLTYFQNEAQLEKSRLLSDRFSAERPKGSFSTLEIQRTEQGDSAMYLCASSLVLGQGDTEAFFGQGTRLTVV.

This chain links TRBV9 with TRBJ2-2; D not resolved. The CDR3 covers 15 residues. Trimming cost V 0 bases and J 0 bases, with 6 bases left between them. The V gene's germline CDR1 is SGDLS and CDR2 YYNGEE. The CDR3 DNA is TGTGCCAGCAGCGTAGGCAGTTCGAACACCGGGGAGCTGTTTTTT. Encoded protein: CASSVGSSNTGELFF.

The CDR3 loop reads CASSLVSSLNEQYF. The CDR3 DNA reads TGTGCCAGCAGCTTAGTTTCGTCCCTAAACGAGCAGTACTTC. The rearrangement joins TRBV7-2 to TRBJ2-7; D unresolved. Per germline, CDR1 SGHTA and CDR2 FQGNSA. This CDR3 is 14 amino acids long. V was clipped by 1 base and J by 5 bases, with 12 bases between them.

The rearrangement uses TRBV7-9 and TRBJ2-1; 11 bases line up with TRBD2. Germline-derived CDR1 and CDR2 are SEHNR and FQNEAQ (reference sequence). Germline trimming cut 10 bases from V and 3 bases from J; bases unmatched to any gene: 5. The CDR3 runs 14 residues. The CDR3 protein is CATKLAGVYNEQFF. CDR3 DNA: TGTGCCACCAAACTAGCGGGAGTCTACAATGAGCAGTTCTTC.

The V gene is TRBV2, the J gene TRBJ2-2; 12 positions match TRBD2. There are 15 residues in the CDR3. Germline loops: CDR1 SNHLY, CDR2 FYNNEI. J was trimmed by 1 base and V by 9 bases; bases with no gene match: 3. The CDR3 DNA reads TGTGCCAGTGGACTAGCGGGGCGGAACACCGGGGAGCTGTTTTTT. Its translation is CASGLAGRNTGELFF. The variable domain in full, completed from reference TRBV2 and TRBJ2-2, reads EPEVTQTPSHQVTQMGQEVILRCVPISNHLYFYWYRQILGQKVEFLVSFYNNEISEKSEIFDDQFSVERPDGSNFTLKIRSTKLEDSAMYFCASGLAGRNTGELFFGEGSRLTVL.

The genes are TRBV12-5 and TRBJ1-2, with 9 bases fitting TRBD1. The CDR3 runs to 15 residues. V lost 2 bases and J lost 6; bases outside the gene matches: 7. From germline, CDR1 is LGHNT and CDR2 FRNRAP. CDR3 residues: CASGLPLQGADGYTF. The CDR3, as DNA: TGTGCTAGTGGTTTGCCATTACAGGGGGCGGATGGCTACACCTTC.

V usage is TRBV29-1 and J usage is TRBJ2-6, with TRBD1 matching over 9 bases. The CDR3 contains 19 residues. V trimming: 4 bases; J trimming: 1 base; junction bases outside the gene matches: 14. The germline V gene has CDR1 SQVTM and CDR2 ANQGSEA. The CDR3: CSVALLRDRESSGANVLTF. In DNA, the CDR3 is TGCAGCGTTGCCCTGTTGAGGGACAGGGAATCGTCTGGGGCCAACGTCCTGACTTTC.

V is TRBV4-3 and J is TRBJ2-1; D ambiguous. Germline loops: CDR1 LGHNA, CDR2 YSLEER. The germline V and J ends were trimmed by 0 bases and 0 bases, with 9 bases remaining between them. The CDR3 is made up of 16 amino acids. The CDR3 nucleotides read TGCGCCAGCAGCCAAGACAGGTTAAGCTCCTACAATGAGCAGTTCTTC. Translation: CASSQDRLSSYNEQFF.

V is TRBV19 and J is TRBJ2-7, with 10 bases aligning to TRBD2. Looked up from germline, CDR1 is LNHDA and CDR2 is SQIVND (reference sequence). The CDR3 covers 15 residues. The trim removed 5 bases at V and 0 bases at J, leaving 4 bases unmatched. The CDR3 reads CASSPRLAGSYEQYF. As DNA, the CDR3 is TGTGCCAGTAGTCCCAGACTAGCGGGCTCCTACGAGCAGTACTTC.

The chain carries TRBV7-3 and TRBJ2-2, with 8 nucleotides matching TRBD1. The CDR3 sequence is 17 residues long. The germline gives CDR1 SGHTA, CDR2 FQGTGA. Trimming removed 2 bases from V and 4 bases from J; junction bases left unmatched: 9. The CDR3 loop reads CASSLAPGTGLTGELFF. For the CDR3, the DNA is TGTGCCAGCAGCTTAGCGCCCGGGACAGGTCTCACCGGGGAGCTGTTTTTT. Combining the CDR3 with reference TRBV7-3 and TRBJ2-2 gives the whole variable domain GAGVSQTPSNKVTEKGKYVELRCDPISGHTALYWYRQSLGQGPEFLIYFQGTGAADDSGLPNDRFFAVRPEGSVSTLKIQRTERGDSAVYLCASSLAPGTGLTGELFFGEGSRLTVL.

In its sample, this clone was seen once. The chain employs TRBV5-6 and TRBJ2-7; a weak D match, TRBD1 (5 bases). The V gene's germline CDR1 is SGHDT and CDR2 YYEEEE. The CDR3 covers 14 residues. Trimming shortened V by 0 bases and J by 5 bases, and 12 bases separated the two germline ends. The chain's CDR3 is CASSLAQGSHEQYF. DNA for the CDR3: TGTGCCAGCAGCTTGGCGCAGGGATCGCACGAGCAGTACTTC.

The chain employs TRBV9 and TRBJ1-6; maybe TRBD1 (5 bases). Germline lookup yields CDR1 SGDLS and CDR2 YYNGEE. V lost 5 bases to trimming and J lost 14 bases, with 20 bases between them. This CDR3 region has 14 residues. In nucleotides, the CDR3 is TGTGCCAGCAGATTCCGGGGCCGGGGAGGATCCCTCCACTTT. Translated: CASRFRGRGGSLHF.

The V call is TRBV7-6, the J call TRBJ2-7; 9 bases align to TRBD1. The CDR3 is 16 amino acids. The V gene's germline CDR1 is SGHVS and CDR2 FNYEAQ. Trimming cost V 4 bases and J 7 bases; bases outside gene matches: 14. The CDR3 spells CASSSPLTGGRGEQYF. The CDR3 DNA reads TGTGCCAGCAGCTCCCCGCTGACAGGGGGGCGGGGGGAGCAGTACTTC. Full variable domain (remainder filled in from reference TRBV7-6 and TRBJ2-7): GAGVSQSPRYKVTKRGQDVALRCDPISGHVSLYWYRQALGQGPEFLTYFNYEAQQDKSGLPNDRFSAERPEGSISTLTIQRTEQRDSAMYRCASSSPLTGGRGEQYFGPGTRLTVT.

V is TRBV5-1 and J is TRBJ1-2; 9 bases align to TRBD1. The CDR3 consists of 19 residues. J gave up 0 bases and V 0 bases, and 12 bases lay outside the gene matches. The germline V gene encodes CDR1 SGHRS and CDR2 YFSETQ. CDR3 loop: CASSLDLGGQGSTNYGYTF. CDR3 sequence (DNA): TGCGCCAGCAGCTTGGATCTTGGGGGACAGGGCTCGACTAACTATGGCTACACCTTC.

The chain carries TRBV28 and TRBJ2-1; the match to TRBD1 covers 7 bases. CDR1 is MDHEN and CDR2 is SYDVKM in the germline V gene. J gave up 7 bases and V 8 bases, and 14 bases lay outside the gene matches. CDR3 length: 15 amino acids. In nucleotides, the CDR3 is TGTGCCAGCCCCCCGGTCCGACAGGGCTGGAATGAGCAGTTCTTC. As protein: CASPPVRQGWNEQFF.

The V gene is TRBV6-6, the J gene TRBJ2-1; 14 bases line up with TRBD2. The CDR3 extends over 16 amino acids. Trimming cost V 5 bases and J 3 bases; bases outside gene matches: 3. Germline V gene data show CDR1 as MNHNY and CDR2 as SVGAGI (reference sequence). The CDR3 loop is CASSRTSGGNYNEQFF. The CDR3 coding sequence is TGTGCCAGCAGTAGGACTAGCGGGGGGAACTACAATGAGCAGTTCTTC.

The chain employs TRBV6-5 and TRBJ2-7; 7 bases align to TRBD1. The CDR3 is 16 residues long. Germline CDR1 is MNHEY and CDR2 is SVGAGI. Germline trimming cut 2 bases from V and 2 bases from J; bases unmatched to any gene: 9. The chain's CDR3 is CASSYDRPQGAYEQYF. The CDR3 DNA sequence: TGTGCCAGCAGTTACGATCGTCCTCAGGGGGCCTACGAGCAGTACTTC.